Detailed here is one T cell receptor beta chain. This sample is part of a study of beta chain features in type 1 diabetes. cDNA synthesis used the whole RNA isolate, giving expressed TCRB sequences. This table comes from immunoSEQ multiplex PCR, and its TCRdb copy is limited to in-frame clones, with some not included. In the table there are approximately 250,000 clones, 13% to 15% of which are singletons. CDR3 length: 13 residues. Germline V gives CDR1 SNHLY, CDR2 FYNNEI. After removal of 5 bases from V and 10 bases from J, the junction contained 9 bases not matched to a gene. The rearrangement uses TRBV2 and TRBJ2-3; TRBD2 agrees at 7 bases. The sequence derives from a woman between 35 and 50 years old in good health. The material sequenced was naive CD4+ T cells from blood. Here the CDR3 DNA reads TGTGCCAGCAGTTCGACTAGCCCTGAGTCGCAGTATTTT. Protein product: CASSSTSPESQYF.